This T cell receptor beta chain derives from a study of cytomegalovirus exposure and HLA in healthy donors. Study overall: The study's early data release held about 80 million unique TCRs from HLA-typed donors.

The study ran its PCR with 60 Vbeta and 13 Jbeta primers. Repertoires were generated with immunoSEQ multiplex PCR, while TCRdb's copy carries only in-frame clones and drops some. The sample holds some 93,000 clones, roughly four fifths seen once. Unmatched junction bases numbered 8, after V lost 6 bases and J lost 6 bases. This CDR3 spans 14 amino acids. CDR1 MDHEN and CDR2 SYDVKM come from the germline V gene. Study outcomes and limitations: TCR beta sequences reportedly predicted the HLA-A and HLA-B alleles of most subjects accurately. Most observed TCR sequences were rare, whereas some public TCRs were detected in many donors.

Concerning this clone: Its target is unknown.

Sequencing was performed on PBMCs. The chain is built from TRBV28 and TRBJ1-5; TRBD1 agrees at 7 bases. The sequence was collected from a man aged 50 to 59 in good health and CMV-seronegative. CDR3 protein: CASRTDRVLQPQHF. In DNA form, the CDR3 reads TGTGCCAGCAGAACCGACAGGGTACTTCAGCCCCAGCATTTT.